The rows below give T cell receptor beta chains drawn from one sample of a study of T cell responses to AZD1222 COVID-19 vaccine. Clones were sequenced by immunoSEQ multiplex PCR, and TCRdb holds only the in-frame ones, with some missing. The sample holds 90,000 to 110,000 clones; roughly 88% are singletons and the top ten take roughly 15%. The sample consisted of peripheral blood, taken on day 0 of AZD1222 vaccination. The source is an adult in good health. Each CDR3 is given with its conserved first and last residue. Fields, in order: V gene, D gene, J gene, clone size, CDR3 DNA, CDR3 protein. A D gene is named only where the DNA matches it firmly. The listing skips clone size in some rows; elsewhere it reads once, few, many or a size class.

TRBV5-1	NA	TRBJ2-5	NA	TGCGCCAGCAGCTTGGGCCTTGGACAGCAAGAGACCCAGTACTTC	CASSLGLGQQETQYF
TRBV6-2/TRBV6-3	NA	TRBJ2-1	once	TGTGCCAGCAGCCAGTCCCCTTACAATGAGCAGTTCTTC	CASSQSPYNEQFF
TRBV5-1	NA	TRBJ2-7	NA	TGCGCCAGCAGCTTGGGAGTGGGTGCCTACGAGCAGTACTTC	CASSLGVGAYEQYF
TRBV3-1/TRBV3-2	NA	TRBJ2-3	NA	TGTGCCAGCACAAGCCGGGGCTCGAAGTCAGGTACGCAGTATTTT	CASTSRGSKSGTQYF
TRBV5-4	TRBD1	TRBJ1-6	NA	TGTGCCAGCAGCCGGGACAGTAATTCACCCCTCCACTTT	CASSRDSNSPLHF
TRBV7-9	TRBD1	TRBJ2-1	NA	TGTGCCAGCAGCTTAGGGCAGGGGGATTACTACAATGAGCAGTTCTTC	CASSLGQGDYYNEQFF
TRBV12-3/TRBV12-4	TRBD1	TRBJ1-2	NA	TGTGCCAGCAGTAGGGACAGGGCCTATGGCTACACCTTC	CASSRDRAYGYTF
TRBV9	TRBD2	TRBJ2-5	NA	TGTGCCAGCAGTCCGCTGCGGGGGGGCCTTGTGGAGACCCAGTACTTC	CASSPLRGGLVETQYF
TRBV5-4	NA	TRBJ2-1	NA	TGTGCCAGCAGCCACCCCTCGTGGGGGACTGGCGGCAATGAGCAGTTCTTC	CASSHPSWGTGGNEQFF
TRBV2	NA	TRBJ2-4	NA	TGTGCCAGCAGAGGTAACGAGAGGGTCATTCAGTACTTC	CASRGNERVIQYF
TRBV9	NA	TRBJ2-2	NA	TGTGCCAGCAGGGCAGGGAACACCGGGGAGCTGTTTTTT	CASRAGNTGELFF
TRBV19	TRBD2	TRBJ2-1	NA	TGTGCCACCCAGAGGGCTAGCGGGCCGTACAATGAGCAGTTCTTC	CATQRASGPYNEQFF
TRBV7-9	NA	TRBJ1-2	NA	TGTGCCAGCAGCTTAGTGGTGGGGTCGGGCTATGGCTACACCTTC	CASSLVVGSGYGYTF
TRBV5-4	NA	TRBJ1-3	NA	TGTGCCAGCAGCTTGGTGGGGAGCTCTGGAAACACCATATATTTT	CASSLVGSSGNTIYF
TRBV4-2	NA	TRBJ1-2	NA	TGTGCCAGCAGCCAAGTTACTCGGGGCTATGGCTACACCTTC	CASSQVTRGYGYTF
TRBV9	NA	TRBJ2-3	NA	TGTGCCAGCAGCGTAAAGCTTACAGGGTTTTTACGAGATACGCAGTATTTT	CASSVKLTGFLRDTQYF
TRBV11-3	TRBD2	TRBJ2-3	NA	TGTGCCAGCAGCTTAGCGGGAGGGCTCACAGATACGCAGTATTTT	CASSLAGGLTDTQYF